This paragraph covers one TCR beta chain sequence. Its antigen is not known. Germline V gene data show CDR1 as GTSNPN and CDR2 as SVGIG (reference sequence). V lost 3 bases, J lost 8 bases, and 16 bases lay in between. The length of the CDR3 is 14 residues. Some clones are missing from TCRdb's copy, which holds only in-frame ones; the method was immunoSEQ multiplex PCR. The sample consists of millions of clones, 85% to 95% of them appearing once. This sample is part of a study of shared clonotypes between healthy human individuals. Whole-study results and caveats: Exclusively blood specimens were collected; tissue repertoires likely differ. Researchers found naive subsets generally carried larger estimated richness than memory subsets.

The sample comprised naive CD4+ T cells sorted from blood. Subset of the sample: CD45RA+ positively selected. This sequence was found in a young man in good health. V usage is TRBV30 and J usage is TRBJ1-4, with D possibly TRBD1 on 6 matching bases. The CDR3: CAWSPGQLREKLFF. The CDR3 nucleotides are TGTGCCTGGAGCCCAGGACAGCTGAGGGAAAAACTGTTTTTT.